This T cell receptor beta chain was identified in a study of T-cell memory formation after mild COVID-19. The study, taken as a whole, reports: Detection of some responders pre-infection suggested pre-existing cross-reactive memory T cells participated.

MiXCR, run by TCRdb on the 5' RACE reads, gives a single entry per CDR3 protein. The sample shows a few hundred thousand distinct CDR3 sequences, under 25% of them seen only once. For this clonotype: Its antigen is unidentified.

Between the trimmed V and J ends, which lost 2 bases and 6 bases, there was a span of 4 bases. This CDR3 comprises 11 residues. CDR1 is MNHNY, CDR2 SVGAGI, per germline (reference sequence). The sequenced sample was PBMCs or a T cell subset sorted from them (not recorded which). The chain recombines TRBV6-6 with TRBJ1-1; D is ambiguous. This receptor was taken from a man aged 18 to 35 who had mild COVID-19 (a few samples of this study predate the infection). Cell type and time point are not known. CDR3 sequence: CASSYGAEAFF. The DNA for the CDR3 is TGTGCCAGCAGTTACGGGGCTGAAGCTTTCTTT.